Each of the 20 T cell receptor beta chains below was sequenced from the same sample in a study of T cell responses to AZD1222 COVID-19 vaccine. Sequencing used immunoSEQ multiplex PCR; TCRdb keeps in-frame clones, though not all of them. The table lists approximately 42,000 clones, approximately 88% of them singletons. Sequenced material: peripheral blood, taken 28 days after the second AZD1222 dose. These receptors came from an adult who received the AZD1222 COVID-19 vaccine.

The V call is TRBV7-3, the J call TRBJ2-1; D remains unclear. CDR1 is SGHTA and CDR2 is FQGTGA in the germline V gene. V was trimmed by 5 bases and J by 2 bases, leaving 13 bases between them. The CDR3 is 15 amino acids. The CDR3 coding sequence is TGTGCCAGCAGCCCCCTCCCCGACACCTACAATGAGCAGTTCTTC. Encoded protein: CASSPLPDTYNEQFF.

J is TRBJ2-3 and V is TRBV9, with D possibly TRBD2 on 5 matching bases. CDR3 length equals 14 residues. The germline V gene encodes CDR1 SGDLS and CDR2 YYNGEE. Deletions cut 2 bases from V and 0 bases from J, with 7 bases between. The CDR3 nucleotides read TGTGCCAGCAGCGTCGGGGTTAGCACAGATACGCAGTATTTT. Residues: CASSVGVSTDTQYF.

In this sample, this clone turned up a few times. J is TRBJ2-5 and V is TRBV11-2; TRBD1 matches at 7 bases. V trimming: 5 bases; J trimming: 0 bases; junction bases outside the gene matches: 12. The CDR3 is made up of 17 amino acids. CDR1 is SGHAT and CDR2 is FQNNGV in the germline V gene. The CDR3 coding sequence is TGTGCCAGCAGCCCATCCCCTGGGGGACAGTACCAAGAGACCCAGTACTTC. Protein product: CASSPSPGGQYQETQYF.

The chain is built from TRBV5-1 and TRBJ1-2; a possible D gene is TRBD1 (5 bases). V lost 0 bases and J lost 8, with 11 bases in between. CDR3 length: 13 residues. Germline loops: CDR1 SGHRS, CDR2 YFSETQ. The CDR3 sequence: CASSLGQGQGYTF. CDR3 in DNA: TGCGCCAGCAGCTTGGGCCAGGGTCAGGGCTACACCTTC.

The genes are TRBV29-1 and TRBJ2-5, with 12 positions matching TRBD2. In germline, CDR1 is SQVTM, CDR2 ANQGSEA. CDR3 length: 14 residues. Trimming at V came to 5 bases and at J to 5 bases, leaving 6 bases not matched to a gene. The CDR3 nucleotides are TGCAGCGTTTTAACTAGCGGGAGGTCGGAGACCCAGTACTTC. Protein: CSVLTSGRSETQYF.

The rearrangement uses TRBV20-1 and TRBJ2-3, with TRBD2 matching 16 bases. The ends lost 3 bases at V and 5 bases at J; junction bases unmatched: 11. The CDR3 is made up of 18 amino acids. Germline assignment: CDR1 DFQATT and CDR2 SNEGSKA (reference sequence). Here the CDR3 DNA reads TGCAGTGCTAGTGGGTTTGGGACTAGCGGGAGGGCCGAAGATACGCAGTATTTT. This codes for CSASGFGTSGRAEDTQYF.

For the CDR3, the DNA is TGTGCCAGCAGCCCCAAGGGGGAGGACACCATATATTTT. Its translation is CASSPKGEDTIYF. This chain connects TRBV9 to TRBJ1-3, with a possible D match to TRBD1 (6 bases). From germline, CDR1 is SGDLS and CDR2 YYNGEE. The CDR3 is 13 amino acids. V dropped 4 bases and J dropped 8 bases, with 13 bases sitting between them. Full variable domain (missing parts from reference TRBV9 and TRBJ1-3): DSGVTQTPKHLITATGQRVTLRCSPRSGDLSVYWYQQSLDQGLQFLIQYYNGEERAKGNILERFSAQQFPDLHSELNLSSLELGDSALYFCASSPKGEDTIYFGEGSWLTVV.

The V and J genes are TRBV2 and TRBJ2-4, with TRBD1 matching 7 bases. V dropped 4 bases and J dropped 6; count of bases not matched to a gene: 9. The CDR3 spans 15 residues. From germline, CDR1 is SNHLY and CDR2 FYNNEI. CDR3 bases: TGTGCCAGCAGTGGGACTTCGAGACAGGGAAACATTCAGTACTTC. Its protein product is CASSGTSRQGNIQYF.

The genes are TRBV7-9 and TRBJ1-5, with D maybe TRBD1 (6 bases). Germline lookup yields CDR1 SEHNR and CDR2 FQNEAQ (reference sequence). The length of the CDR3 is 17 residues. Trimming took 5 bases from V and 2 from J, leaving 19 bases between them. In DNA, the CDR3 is TGTGCCAGCAGCCGGGTTGTTGGGGGCGAGGGCAATCAGCCCCAGCATTTT. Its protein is CASSRVVGGEGNQPQHF.

CDR3 DNA: TGTGCCAGCAGCTTAGGGGCCTATAATTCACCCCTCCACTTT. Protein sequence: CASSLGAYNSPLHF. V and J are TRBV7-2 and TRBJ1-6; no clear D. CDR1 is SGHTA and CDR2 is FQGNSA in the germline V gene. CDR3 size: 14 residues. V gave up 1 base and J gave up 2 bases, with 3 bases separating them.

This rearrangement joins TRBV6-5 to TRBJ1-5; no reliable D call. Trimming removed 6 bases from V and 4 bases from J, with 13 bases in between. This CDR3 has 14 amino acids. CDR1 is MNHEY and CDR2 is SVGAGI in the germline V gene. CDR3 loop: CASSGSGWNQPQHF. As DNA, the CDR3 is TGTGCCAGCAGCGGATCTGGGTGGAATCAGCCCCAGCATTTT.

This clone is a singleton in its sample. In nucleotides, the CDR3 is TGTGCCAGCAGTTCGGGGAGCCCCTCCTACAATGAGCAGTTCTTC. This codes for CASSSGSPSYNEQFF. The V and J genes are TRBV7-7 and TRBJ2-1; tentative D call: TRBD2 (5 bases). The V gene lost 6 bases and the J gene lost 0 bases, with 12 bases spanning the gap. This CDR3 comprises 15 residues. The germline gives CDR1 SSHAT, CDR2 FNYEAQ (reference sequence).

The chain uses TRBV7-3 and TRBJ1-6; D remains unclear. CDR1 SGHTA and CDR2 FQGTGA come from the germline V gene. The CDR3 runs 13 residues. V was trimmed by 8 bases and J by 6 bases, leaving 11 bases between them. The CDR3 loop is CASSPDRNSPLHF. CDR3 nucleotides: TGTGCCAGCTCCCCGGACCGTAATTCACCCCTCCACTTT.

The CDR3 nucleotides are TGTGCCAGCAGCCCGGAAGCTTCTGAAGCTTTCTTT. Protein sequence: CASSPEASEAFF. The rearrangement joins TRBV5-4 to TRBJ1-1; D gene unclear. The length of the CDR3 is 12 residues. The V and J ends lost 4 bases and 6 bases respectively, with 10 bases between them. Germline CDR1 and CDR2: SGHNT and YYREEE (reference sequence).

CDR3 nucleotide sequence: TGTGCCAGCAGCCGCGTACAGGAGATTGAACAGGGGGCTTTCTTT. Translating gives CASSRVQEIEQGAFF. The chain carries TRBV4-2 and TRBJ1-1; 7 bases fit TRBD1. Germline CDR1 LGHNA, CDR2 YNFKEQ. This CDR3 has 15 amino acids. The junction had 16 bases not matched to a gene; V was cut back by 4 bases and J by 11 bases.

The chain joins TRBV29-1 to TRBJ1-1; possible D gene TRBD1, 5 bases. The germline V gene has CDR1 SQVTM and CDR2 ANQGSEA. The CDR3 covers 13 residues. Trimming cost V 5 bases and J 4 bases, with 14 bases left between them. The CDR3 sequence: CSVSRDYSTEAFF. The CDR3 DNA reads TGCAGCGTTTCCCGGGACTACAGCACTGAAGCTTTCTTT.

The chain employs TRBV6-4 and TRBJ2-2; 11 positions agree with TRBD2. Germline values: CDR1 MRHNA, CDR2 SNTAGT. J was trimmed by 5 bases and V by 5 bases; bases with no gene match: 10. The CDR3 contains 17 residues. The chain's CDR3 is CASSMTSGTGWTGELFF. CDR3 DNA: TGTGCCAGCAGTATGACTAGCGGGACGGGATGGACCGGGGAGCTGTTTTTT.

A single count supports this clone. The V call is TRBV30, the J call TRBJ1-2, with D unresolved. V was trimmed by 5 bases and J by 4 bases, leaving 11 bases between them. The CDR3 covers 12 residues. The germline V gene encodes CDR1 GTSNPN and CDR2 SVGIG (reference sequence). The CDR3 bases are TGTGCCTGGGGAGGTCGGACCTATGGCTACACCTTC. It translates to CAWGGRTYGYTF.

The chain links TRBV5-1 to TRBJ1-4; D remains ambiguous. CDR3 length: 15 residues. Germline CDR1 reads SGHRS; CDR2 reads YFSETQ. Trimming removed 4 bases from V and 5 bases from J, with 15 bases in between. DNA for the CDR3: TGCGCCAGCAGCGTCGGACGGGGAGGGAATGAAAAACTGTTTTTT. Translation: CASSVGRGGNEKLFF.

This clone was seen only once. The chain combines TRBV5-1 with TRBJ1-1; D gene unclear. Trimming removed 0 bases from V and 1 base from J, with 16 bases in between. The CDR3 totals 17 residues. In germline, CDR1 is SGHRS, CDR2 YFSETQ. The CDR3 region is CASSLDRGGYENTEAFF. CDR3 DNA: TGCGCCAGCAGCTTGGACCGGGGAGGTTATGAGAACACTGAAGCTTTCTTT.